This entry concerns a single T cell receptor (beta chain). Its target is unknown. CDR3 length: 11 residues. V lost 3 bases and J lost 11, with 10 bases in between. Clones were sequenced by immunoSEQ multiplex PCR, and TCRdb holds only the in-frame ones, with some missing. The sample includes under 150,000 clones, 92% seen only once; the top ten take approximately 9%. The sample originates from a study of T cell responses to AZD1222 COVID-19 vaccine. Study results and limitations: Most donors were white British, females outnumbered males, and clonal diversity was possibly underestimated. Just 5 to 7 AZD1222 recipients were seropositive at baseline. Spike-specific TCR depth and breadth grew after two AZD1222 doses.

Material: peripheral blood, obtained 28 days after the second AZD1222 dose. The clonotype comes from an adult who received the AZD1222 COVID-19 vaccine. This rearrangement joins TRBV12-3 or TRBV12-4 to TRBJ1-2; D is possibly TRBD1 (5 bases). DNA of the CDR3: TGTGCCAGCAGTTTTCAGGGCCCTTACACCTTC. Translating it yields CASSFQGPYTF.